This is a list of T cell receptor beta chains from one sample in a study of blood T cells in healthy people across ages. TCRdb called the 5' RACE reads again in MiXCR, with one record for every CDR3 protein. The data show 850,000 to 1,000,000 distinct CDR3 sequences, with approximately 49% seen just once and 13% held by the top ten. Sample: blood. These receptors all stem from a man under 40 in good health. Both conserved end residues are part of each CDR3.

j_call v_call cdr3_aa
TRBJ1-5 TRBV3-1 CASSQDGGTGVQPQHF
TRBJ2-1 TRBV7-3 CASRAAGGPSNEQFF
TRBJ2-7 TRBV28 CASRGLNDEQYF
TRBJ1-6 TRBV9 CASSAMNSPLHF
TRBJ2-3 TRBV29-1 CSAGGATDTQYF
TRBJ1-1 TRBV5-5 CASRAGTENTEAFF
TRBJ2-3 TRBV6-1 CASRTTITDTQYF
TRBJ2-1 TRBV5-1 CASTSASSYNEQFF
TRBJ2-5 TRBV5-1 CASSPGLAGAYNEQYF
TRBJ2-1 TRBV9 CASSPRTGSSRNEQFF
TRBJ1-6 TRBV7-2 CVSSRDSPLHF
TRBJ2-3 TRBV30 CAWSVSSGISTDTQYF
TRBJ2-7 TRBV28 CASRLPAGASYEQYF
TRBJ2-4 TRBV27 CASSYRDYKLETLMDIQYF
TRBJ1-5 TRBV4-1 CASSLSGGGGNQPQHF
. TRBV4-1 CASSRQEFRNEQYF
TRBJ1-2 TRBV3-1 CASSHPGGGGYTF
. TRBV6-5 CASSYLQYPYEQYF
TRBJ1-1 TRBV15 CATIPTGSKVTEAFF
TRBJ2-7 TRBV20-1 CSASFGGYEQYF
TRBJ2-3 TRBV10-3 CAISGSSGGAGTDTQYF
TRBJ2-6 TRBV5-6 CASSFPDRGSGANVLTF
TRBJ2-4 TRBV20-1 CSAGTSGYNEQYF
TRBJ2-7 TRBV18 CASSPRNGQGPLYEQYF
TRBJ2-3 TRBV15 CATSIPSNTDTQYF
TRBJ2-7 TRBV4-2 CASSQDRSRDDEQYF
TRBJ2-1 TRBV19 CASIPQKAGGDNEQFF
TRBJ1-2 TRBV20-1 CSASMAGGFRGYTF
TRBJ1-2 TRBV9 CASSRDTGNYGYTF
TRBJ2-7 TRBV3-1 CASSQQASSYEQYF
TRBJ2-2 TRBV6-6 CASSQGTAWELFF
TRBJ2-1 TRBV24-1 CATSDPSGSNEQFF
TRBJ1-4 TRBV6-5 CASRRPNEKLFF
. TRBV11-1 CASSLGHSSYNEQYF
. TRBV12-3/TRBV12-4 CASSYKTGGSGETQYF
. TRBV28 CASSPAGLGETQYF
TRBJ2-7 TRBV3-1 CASSLGQKYEQYF
TRBJ2-7 TRBV20-1 CSANVAGASYEQYF
TRBJ1-2 TRBV5-8 CASSLSPGPNYDYTF
TRBJ1-2 TRBV7-9 CASSFWTGGAASNYGYTF
TRBJ2-5 TRBV11-2 CASSGRQASETQYF
TRBJ2-3 TRBV7-2 CASSRISSGGALDTQYF
TRBJ2-5 TRBV29-1 CSGGIKETQYF
TRBJ1-4 TRBV7-9 CASSLVEGNEKLFF